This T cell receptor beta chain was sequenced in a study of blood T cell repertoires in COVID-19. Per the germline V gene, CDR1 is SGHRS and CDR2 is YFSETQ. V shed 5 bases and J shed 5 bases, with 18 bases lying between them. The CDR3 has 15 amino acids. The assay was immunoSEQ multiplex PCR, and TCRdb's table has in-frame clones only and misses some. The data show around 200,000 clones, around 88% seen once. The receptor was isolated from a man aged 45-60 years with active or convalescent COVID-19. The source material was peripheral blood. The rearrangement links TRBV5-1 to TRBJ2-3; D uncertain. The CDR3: CASRTRSSSLDTQYF. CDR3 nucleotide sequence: TGCGCCAGCAGAACGAGGAGCTCCTCCCTAGATACGCAGTATTTT.